What follows are 30 T cell receptor beta chains derived from one specimen sequenced in a study of patients and donors after allogeneic stem cell transplantation (dated by TCRdb to between 2020 and 2021). Libraries were made using RT-PCR. The listed sequencing device is NextSeq 550. TCRdb passed the public sequencing reads through fastp at Q25 and MiXCR, retaining productive beta sequences. Rows with one shared CDR3 protein collapse into an entry with the most common genes and DNA. The sample includes 150,000 to 200,000 distinct CDR3 sequences, with 20% to 25% observed a single time. Roughly 26% of the sample rests with the top ten. The sequencing input was blood, either unsorted or a sorted T cell fraction (not recorded which). These receptors originate from a human donor who was either an allogeneic HSCT recipient or a stem cell or donor lymphocyte infusion donor (not recorded which). It is not recorded whose cells these are; they may come from a transplant donor.

This clonotype was seen a few times. V and J are TRBV6-2 or TRBV6-3 and TRBJ2-7; TRBD1 agrees at 9 bases. Losses at the gene ends were 9 bases for V and 4 bases for J; bases not matched to a gene: 7. In germline, CDR1 is MNHEY, CDR2 SVGEGT. This CDR3 contains 13 residues. CDR3 nucleotides: TGTGCCAGTTCGGGACAGGGAACGTACGAGCAGTACTTC. Translating it yields CASSGQGTYEQYF.

This clonotype was counted a few times. The J gene is TRBJ2-3, the V gene TRBV7-9; D is unclear. The CDR3 runs to 13 residues. Germline values: CDR1 SEHNR, CDR2 FQNEAQ (reference sequence). V lost 6 bases and J lost 8, with 15 bases in between. As DNA, the CDR3 is TGTGCCAGCAGTCCCTATAGTGAAGCTACGCAGTATTTT. As protein: CASSPYSEATQYF.

This clonotype was seen repeatedly, ten times or more. The chain uses TRBV20-1 and TRBJ2-1, with a weak D call TRBD1 (6 bases). Trimming stripped 3 bases from V and 0 bases from J, with 12 bases between. This CDR3 has 15 amino acids. Germline V gives CDR1 DFQATT, CDR2 SNEGSKA (reference sequence). CDR3 protein: CSASPGHLSYNEQFF. CDR3 sequence (DNA): TGCAGTGCTAGCCCGGGACACCTCTCCTACAATGAGCAGTTCTTC.

This clonotype was found a few times. This chain connects TRBV29-1 to TRBJ2-3, with D unresolved. This CDR3 spans 11 amino acids. Germline CDR1 and CDR2: SQVTM and ANQGSEA. V was trimmed by 8 bases and J by 6 bases, leaving 12 bases between them. CDR3 amino acids: CSPRAVDTQYF. The CDR3 nucleotides are TGCAGCCCGCGCGCGGTTGATACGCAGTATTTT.

The genes are TRBV5-1 and TRBJ2-7; maybe TRBD2 (6 bases). CDR3 length: 14 amino acids. Looked up from germline, CDR1 is SGHRS and CDR2 is YFSETQ. Trimming left V 5 bases short and J 0 bases short, with 12 bases between. The CDR3 loop reads CASRTGGNSYEQYF. DNA of the CDR3: TGCGCCAGCAGAACTGGGGGGAACTCCTACGAGCAGTACTTC. The full variable domain, rest sourced from reference TRBV5-1 and TRBJ2-7, is KAGVTQTPRYLIKTRGQQVTLSCSPISGHRSVSWYQQTPGQGLQFLFEYFSETQRNKGNFPGRFSGRQFSNSRSEMNVSTLELGDSALYLCASRTGGNSYEQYFGPGTRLTVT.

In this sample, this clonotype turned up many times. The rearrangement uses TRBV10-3 and TRBJ2-1; 10 bases line up with TRBD2. The CDR3 loop spans 15 amino acids. Germline V gene sequence: CDR1 ENHRY, CDR2 SYGVKD. V lost 10 bases, J lost 4 bases, and 10 bases stayed unmatched. CDR3 loop: CATLPPAGGYNEQFF. The CDR3, as DNA: TGTGCCACCCTCCCCCCAGCGGGAGGGTACAATGAGCAGTTCTTC.

Concerning this clonotype itself: An end of the junction does not agree with germline; a read error may underlie this. The chain has TRBV7-2 and TRBJ2-2, with 11 bases identical to TRBD2. The CDR3 covers 14 residues. Germline V gene lookup returns CDR1 SGHTA and CDR2 FQGNSA. The CDR3 coding sequence is TGTGCCAGCAGCCTAGCGGGAGGTTCCGGGGAGCTGTTTTTT. Translated, it gives CASSLAGGSGELFF.

CDR3 sequence: CASQDRVSEQYF. DNA for the CDR3: TGTGCCAGCCAGGACAGGGTCTCCGAGCAGTACTTC. J is TRBJ2-7 and V is TRBV7-9, with 8 bases aligning to TRBD1. The CDR3 runs 12 residues. In germline, CDR1 is SEHNR, CDR2 FQNEAQ (reference sequence). After removal of 8 bases from V and 6 bases from J, the junction contained 6 bases not matched to a gene.

V and J are TRBV5-4 and TRBJ2-3; TRBD1 matches 7 bases. CDR1 is SGHNT, CDR2 YYREEE, per germline (reference sequence). This CDR3 has 15 residues. J gave up 6 bases and V 4 bases, and 11 bases lay outside the gene matches. This CDR3 is CASSPLGGQTDTQYF. As DNA, the CDR3 is TGTGCCAGCAGCCCGCTAGGGGGACAGACGGATACGCAGTATTTT.

This clonotype has only a few counts. The gene calls are TRBV7-6 and TRBJ2-1; the match to TRBD2 covers 10 bases. The CDR3 is 17 residues long. Germline-derived CDR1 and CDR2 are SGHVS and FNYEAQ. The V and J ends lost 2 bases and 8 bases, in that order; junction bases with no gene match: 12. CDR3 bases: TGTGCCAGCAGCTTATACCCAGGACTAGCGGATCGGGATGAGCAGTTCTTC. This encodes CASSLYPGLADRDEQFF. Full variable domain (remainder filled in from reference TRBV7-6 and TRBJ2-1): GAGVSQSPRYKVTKRGQDVALRCDPISGHVSLYWYRQALGQGPEFLTYFNYEAQQDKSGLPNDRFSAERPEGSISTLTIQRTEQRDSAMYRCASSLYPGLADRDEQFFGPGTRLTVL.

V is TRBV2 and J is TRBJ2-7, with 8 bases that match TRBD1. The CDR3 length is 14 residues. Per germline, CDR1 SNHLY and CDR2 FYNNEI. J gave up 0 bases and V 5 bases, and 3 bases lay outside the gene matches. This chain's CDR3 is CASSRQGRSYEQYF. In nucleotides, the CDR3 is TGTGCCAGCAGTAGACAGGGGCGCTCCTACGAGCAGTACTTC.

This clonotype was seen at least ten times. This chain connects TRBV7-9 to TRBJ1-5; no clear D. CDR1 and CDR2 (germline): SEHNR, FQNEAQ (reference sequence). The CDR3 extends over 12 amino acids. With 1 base removed from V and 6 bases from J, the gap between germline ends came to 4 bases. This CDR3 is CASSLGGQPQHF. DNA for the CDR3: TGTGCCAGCAGCTTAGGAGGTCAGCCCCAGCATTTT.

The chain carries TRBV12-3 or TRBV12-4 and TRBJ2-1, with 13 bases matching TRBD2. V gave up 0 bases and J gave up 8 bases; unmatched junction bases: 7. The CDR3 length is 17 residues. This CDR3 reads CASSLAWRLAGGYEQFF. The DNA for the CDR3 is TGTGCCAGCAGTTTAGCGTGGCGACTAGCGGGAGGTTATGAGCAGTTCTTC.

This clonotype has more than one count but fewer than ten. The CDR3 DNA sequence: TGTGCCAGCAGTGAAGGGAGGGGATGGACTGAAGCTTTCTTT. Its translation: CASSEGRGWTEAFF. The rearrangement uses TRBV6-1 and TRBJ1-1; possible D gene TRBD1, 5 bases. V was cut by 1 base and J by 5 bases, with 11 bases left in between. From germline, CDR1 is MNHNS and CDR2 SASEGT. The CDR3 runs to 14 residues.

V gene TRBV12-3 or TRBV12-4 combines with J gene TRBJ2-2; no clear D gene. The V and J ends lost 4 bases and 7 bases respectively, with 10 bases between them. The CDR3 extends over 13 amino acids. CDR3 amino acids: CASSYRIVGELFF. The CDR3 bases are TGTGCCAGCAGTTATCGCATAGTCGGGGAGCTGTTTTTT.

This chain joins TRBV6-5 and TRBJ1-1; D not resolved. CDR1 and CDR2 (germline): MNHEY, SVGAGI. This CDR3 is 16 amino acids long. The germline V and J ends were trimmed by 5 bases and 1 base, with 17 bases remaining between them. The CDR3 nucleotides read TGTGCCAGCAGTCCCCCCCGTAGGCGGACGAACACTGAAGCTTTCTTT. Translation: CASSPPRRRTNTEAFF.

This clonotype was recorded a few times. The chain combines TRBV14 with TRBJ2-5; D is unresolved. V lost 1 base and J 5 bases, leaving 11 bases between the germline ends. Germline CDR1 reads SGHDN; CDR2 reads FVKESK. This CDR3 is 14 amino acids long. The CDR3 region has the DNA TGTGCCAGCAGCCAAGCGGGTTTTTGGGAGACCCAGTACTTC. The encoded protein is CASSQAGFWETQYF.

The V call is TRBV10-3, the J call TRBJ2-2; weak D call: TRBD1 (7 bases). Trimming removed 5 bases from V and 5 bases from J, with 12 bases in between. This CDR3 region has 14 residues. From germline, CDR1 is ENHRY and CDR2 SYGVKD. The CDR3 protein is CAISPTGRTGELFF. CDR3 in DNA: TGTGCCATCAGTCCGACAGGGAGGACCGGGGAGCTGTTTTTT.

This sequence joins TRBV6-2 or TRBV6-3 and TRBJ1-6; D call uncertain. The CDR3 has 16 residues. The germline gives CDR1 MNHEY, CDR2 SVGEGT. V was pared by 10 bases and J by 0 bases, with 16 bases between. The CDR3 DNA sequence: TGTGCCAACCCTTCGGCGGGGAGCTCCTATAATTCACCCCTCCACTTT. It yields the protein CANPSAGSSYNSPLHF.

This clonotype came up many times. The chain links TRBV10-3 to TRBJ1-1; D not certain. CDR1 ENHRY and CDR2 SYGVKD come from the germline V gene. V was pared by 0 bases and J by 4 bases, with 3 bases between. This CDR3 spans 12 amino acids. The CDR3 coding sequence is TGTGCCATCAGTGAGTCAGGCACTGAAGCTTTCTTT. Translation: CAISESGTEAFF.

The chain uses TRBV21-1 and TRBJ2-2; the table calls TRBD1, which could not be checked here. TRBV21-1 is designated a pseudogene. CDR3 size: 21 residues. CDR3 residues: CASSPREPFRDSLLGTGELFF. CDR3 bases: TGTGCCAGCAGCCCCCGAGAGCCTTTCCGGGACAGCCTATTGGGCACCGGGGAGCTGTTTTTT.

This clonotype came up once. The gene calls are TRBV5-1 and TRBJ1-4; D unresolved. The germline gives CDR1 SGHRS, CDR2 YFSETQ. CDR3 length: 15 residues. V shed 3 bases and J shed 0 bases, with 9 bases lying between them. The CDR3 nucleotides are TGCGCCAGCAGCTACTTGATCGCAACTAATGAAAAACTGTTTTTT. Protein product: CASSYLIATNEKLFF.

The rearrangement uses TRBV20-1 and TRBJ2-2; no clear D gene. Trimming removed 1 base from V and 3 bases from J, with 12 bases in between. Germline V gene sequence: CDR1 DFQATT, CDR2 SNEGSKA (reference sequence). The CDR3 consists of 15 residues. The CDR3 sequence is CSARGHPADTGELFF. The CDR3 DNA follows: TGCAGTGCTAGAGGACACCCGGCCGACACCGGGGAGCTGTTTTTT.

V gene TRBV27 combines with J gene TRBJ2-7; D tentatively reads TRBD1 or TRBD2 (7 bases each). The CDR3 totals 15 residues. V was shortened by 3 bases and J by 4 bases, with 16 bases between the two germline ends. Germline V CDR1 and CDR2: MNHEY, SMNVEV (reference sequence). CDR3 region: CASSFGRQGQYEQYF. CDR3 coding DNA: TGTGCCAGCAGTTTCGGGAGGCAGGGACAGTACGAGCAGTACTTC.

The J gene is TRBJ2-1, the V gene TRBV20-1; 12 nucleotides match TRBD2. Germline V gene lookup returns CDR1 DFQATT and CDR2 SNEGSKA (reference sequence). This CDR3 has 15 residues. The trim removed 5 bases at V and 6 bases at J, leaving 8 bases unmatched. CDR3 sequence reads: CSARTSGAHFNEQFF. The DNA for the CDR3 is TGCAGTGCTCGGACTAGCGGGGCCCATTTCAATGAGCAGTTCTTC.

The J gene is TRBJ1-1, the V gene TRBV11-2, with a weak D call TRBD1 (6 bases). The CDR3 spans 16 residues. V lost 0 bases and J 1 base, leaving 12 bases between the germline ends. Germline V lookup: CDR1 SGHAT, CDR2 FQNNGV. As DNA, the CDR3 is TGTGCCAGCAGCTTAGACGAAGGGGGAAGGAACACTGAAGCTTTCTTT. It is translated as CASSLDEGGRNTEAFF.

The V gene is TRBV18, the J gene TRBJ1-6, with 10 bases matching TRBD1. V trimming: 2 bases; J trimming: 6 bases; junction bases outside the gene matches: 4. Germline assignment: CDR1 KGHSH and CDR2 LQKENI. This CDR3 region has 16 residues. The CDR3 sequence: CASSPGTGVPNSPLHF. The CDR3 DNA follows: TGTGCCAGCTCACCAGGGACAGGGGTGCCTAATTCACCCCTCCACTTT.

This clonotype was counted a few times. The chain combines TRBV29-1 with TRBJ1-4; D not certain. Germline CDR1 SQVTM, CDR2 ANQGSEA. This CDR3 region has 13 residues. With 3 bases removed from V and 3 bases from J, the gap between germline ends came to 8 bases. CDR3 in amino acids: CSVEWGPNEKLFF. Written as DNA, the CDR3 is TGCAGCGTTGAGTGGGGTCCTAATGAAAAACTGTTTTTT.

This clonotype was found a few times. The rearrangement joins TRBV12-3 or TRBV12-4 to TRBJ1-5, with a possible D match to TRBD1 (6 bases). V was shortened by 5 bases and J by 7 bases, with 15 bases between the two germline ends. The CDR3 has 14 amino acids. DNA of the CDR3: TGTGCCAGCAGTCCCCCGGGACACCCCCAGCCCCAGCATTTT. Its translation: CASSPPGHPQPQHF.

This clonotype has just a few counts. V and J are TRBV12-3 or TRBV12-4 and TRBJ1-2; 9 nucleotides align to TRBD1. This CDR3 has 14 residues. V trimming: 6 bases; J trimming: 6 bases; junction bases outside the gene matches: 8. The CDR3 spells CASSLRDRDDGYTF. Here the CDR3 DNA reads TGTGCCAGCAGCCTCCGGGACAGGGATGATGGCTACACCTTC.